Included here is one T cell receptor (beta chain) sequence, with context. The sample belongs to a study of T cell responses to AZD1222 COVID-19 vaccine. The method was immunoSEQ multiplex PCR; TCRdb's version includes in-frame clones alone and lacks a portion of them. The sample holds some 120,000 clones, around 89% seen once. The clonotype originates from an adult who received the AZD1222 COVID-19 vaccine. The sample in question was peripheral blood, obtained 28 days after the second AZD1222 dose.

The CDR3 sequence is CATSTDSTGASYEQYF. As DNA, the CDR3 is TGTGCCACCAGCACGGACTCGACAGGGGCATCCTACGAGCAGTACTTC. The V and J genes are TRBV15 and TRBJ2-7; TRBD1 matches at 8 bases. The V segment lost 4 bases and the J segment 1 base; nucleotides outside the gene matches: 9. Germline CDR1 and CDR2: LNHNV and YYDKDF (reference sequence). This CDR3 comprises 16 residues.